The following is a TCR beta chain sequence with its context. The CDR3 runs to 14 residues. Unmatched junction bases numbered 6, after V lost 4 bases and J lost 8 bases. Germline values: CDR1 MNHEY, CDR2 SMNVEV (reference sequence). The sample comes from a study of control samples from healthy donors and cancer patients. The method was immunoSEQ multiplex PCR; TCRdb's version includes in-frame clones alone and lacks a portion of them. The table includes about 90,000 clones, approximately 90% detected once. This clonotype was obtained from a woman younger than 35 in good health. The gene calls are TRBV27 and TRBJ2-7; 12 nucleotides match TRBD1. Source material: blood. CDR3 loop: CASSSGTGGMKQYF. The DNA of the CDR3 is TGTGCCAGCAGTTCAGGGACAGGGGGCATGAAGCAGTACTTC.